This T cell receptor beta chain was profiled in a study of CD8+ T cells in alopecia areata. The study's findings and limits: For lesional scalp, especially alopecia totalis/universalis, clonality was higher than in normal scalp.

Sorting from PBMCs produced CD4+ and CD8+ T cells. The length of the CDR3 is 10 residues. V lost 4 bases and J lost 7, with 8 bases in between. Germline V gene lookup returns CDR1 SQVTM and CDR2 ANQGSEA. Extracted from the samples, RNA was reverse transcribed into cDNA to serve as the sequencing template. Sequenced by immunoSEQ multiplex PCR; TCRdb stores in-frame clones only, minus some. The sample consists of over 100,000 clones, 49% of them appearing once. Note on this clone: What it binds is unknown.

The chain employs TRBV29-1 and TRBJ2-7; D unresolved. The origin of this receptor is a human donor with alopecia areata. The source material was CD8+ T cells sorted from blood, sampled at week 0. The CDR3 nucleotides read TGCAGCGTTGTTGACTGGGAGCAGTACTTC. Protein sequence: CSVVDWEQYF.